Listed below are T cell receptor beta chains from one sample, sequenced in a study of shared clonotypes between healthy human individuals. Assay: immunoSEQ multiplex PCR; the TCRdb copy retains only in-frame clones and omits some. The sample contains 1.6 million or so clones, roughly 96% of which appear only once. The sequenced sample was naive CD4+ T cells sorted from blood. Every receptor here comes from a man between 25 and 39 years old in good health. CDR3s include the opening cysteine and the closing phenylalanine or tryptophan. The D gene is left open where the match is weak. Some rows mark clone size as missing; the rest say once, few, many or name a class of expanded clone.

clone_size j_call v_call d_call cdr3_nt cdr3_aa
NA TRBJ1-2 TRBV6-5 TRBD1 TGTGCCAGCAGGTCCCCAGGGGGATATGGCTACACCTTC CASRSPGGYGYTF
NA TRBJ2-1 TRBV9 NA TGTGCCAGCAGCGTAGCGGGACCAGCAGACTACAATGAGCAGTTCTTC CASSVAGPADYNEQFF
NA TRBJ2-7 TRBV7-2 NA TGTGCCAGCAGCCACCCCGGGGTTACAGGGTCCTACGAGCAGTACTTC CASSHPGVTGSYEQYF
NA TRBJ1-1 TRBV14 NA TGTGCCAGCAGCCAAAAATTCGGGGTGGGGAACACTGAAGCTTTCTTT CASSQKFGVGNTEAFF
NA TRBJ2-5 TRBV28 TRBD1 TGTGCCAGCAGTTCCTCCGGACAGGGTCTGGGAGAGACCCAGTACTTC CASSSSGQGLGETQYF
NA TRBJ1-5 TRBV18 NA TGTGCCAGCTCACCCGGGGGCGGCAATCAGCCCCAGCATTTT CASSPGGGNQPQHF
NA TRBJ1-2 TRBV4-1 TRBD1 TGCGCCAGCACTTTGACAGGGCTTGACTATGGCTACACCTTC CASTLTGLDYGYTF
NA TRBJ2-3 TRBV30 TRBD2 TGTGCCTGGAGTGTAACTAGCGGGGGAGATACGCAGTATTTT CAWSVTSGGDTQYF
NA TRBJ2-7 TRBV28 TRBD1 TGTGCCAGCACAAGAGGTGACAGGGCCCACGAGCAGTACTTC CASTRGDRAHEQYF
once TRBJ2-5 TRBV2 TRBD2 TGTGCCAGCAGTGAATTGGTAGCGGGCTCCGTCGAGACCCAGTACTTC CASSELVAGSVETQYF
NA TRBJ2-1 TRBV5-1 TRBD1 TGCGCCAGCAGCGCCGGACAGGGAGGTTTAGGCGTGGATGAGCAGTTCTTC CASSAGQGGLGVDEQFF
NA TRBJ2-1 TRBV9 NA TGTGCCAGCAGCGTAATGGTGACAGCTTACAATGAGCAGTTCTTC CASSVMVTAYNEQFF
NA TRBJ2-1 TRBV7-2 NA TGTGCCAGCAGCCGAGGGAGTCGACAGAACCAGTTCTTC CASSRGSRQNQFF
NA TRBJ2-7 TRBV9 NA TGTGCCAGCAGCGTAGCGTCGGGTCTGGGGGTCTACGAGCAGTACTTC CASSVASGLGVYEQYF
NA TRBJ1-1 TRBV5-4 TRBD1 TGTGCCAGCAGTCCTTTACAGGGGGCGCTCACTGAAGCTTTCTTT CASSPLQGALTEAFF
NA TRBJ2-3 TRBV6-1 TRBD2 TGTGCCAGCAGTGCTCTAGCGGGAGGGGGAGATACGCAGTATTTT CASSALAGGGDTQYF
NA TRBJ2-7 TRBV18 NA TGTGCCAGCTCCCCAAACCCCCCACTCTACGAGCAGTACTTC CASSPNPPLYEQYF
NA TRBJ1-5 TRBV14 NA TGTGCCAGCAGCCAGTCGCCCTATCAGCCCCAGCATTTT CASSQSPYQPQHF
NA TRBJ2-1 TRBV2 NA TGTGCCAGCAGTGAAGTAGGGGACAGCGGGCCGGTCTTC CASSEVGDSGPVF
once TRBJ2-5 TRBV5-1 NA TGCGCCAGCAACTTGGGTCAGGGGAGAGAGACCCAGTACTTC CASNLGQGRETQYF
NA TRBJ1-1 TRBV19 NA TGTGCCAGTGGTTTCGCTGAAGCTTTCTTT CASGFAEAFF
NA TRBJ2-2 TRBV19 TRBD1 TGTGCCAGTAGTATGTACAGGACAGGGTGGGGGACCGGGGAGCTGTTTTTT CASSMYRTGWGTGELFF
NA TRBJ1-5 TRBV28 TRBD1 TGTGCCAGCATTTGGGGGGGGACAGGGGGCAATCAGCCCCAGCATTTT CASIWGGTGGNQPQHF
NA TRBJ1-4 TRBV19 NA TGTGCCACAACTGCCCAGGGAAATGAAAAACTGTTTTTT CATTAQGNEKLFF
NA TRBJ2-1 TRBV11-2 NA TGTGCCAGCAGCTATCCCCGGCCATACCCTACCTACAATGAGCAGTTCTTC CASSYPRPYPTYNEQFF
NA TRBJ2-2 TRBV6-1 NA TGTGCCAGCAGTGAAGTCCTCCCGAGGGCCGGGGAGCTGTTTTTT CASSEVLPRAGELFF
NA TRBJ2-2 TRBV29-1 TRBD2 TGCAGCGTCACACCCCTGACTAGCGGGGTTCGTACCGGGGAGCTGTTTTTT CSVTPLTSGVRTGELFF
NA TRBJ2-1 TRBV30 NA TGTGCCTGGACGACAGTCAATGAGCAGTTCTTC CAWTTVNEQFF
NA TRBJ2-7 TRBV10-3 NA TGTGCCATCAGCGCTGGCGGGGACAGCTACGAGCAGTACTTC CAISAGGDSYEQYF
NA TRBJ1-2 TRBV5-5 TRBD1 TGTGCCAGCCGACCAGGGGGACAGAAATACTATGGCTACACCTTC CASRPGGQKYYGYTF
NA TRBJ1-5 TRBV7-2 NA TGTGCCAGCAGTTCAAAGGGGTCCAATCAGCCCCAGCATTTT CASSSKGSNQPQHF
NA TRBJ2-7 TRBV4-1 TRBD1 TGCGCCAGCAGCCAAGAGGGGACAGGGTCCAACGAGCAGTACTTC CASSQEGTGSNEQYF
NA TRBJ2-1 TRBV5-1 TRBD2 TGCGCCAGCAGTTGGCGGGAGTACAATGAGCAGTTCTTC CASSWREYNEQFF
once TRBJ1-2 TRBV18 NA TGTGCCAGCTCACCTAGGGAGCCAACAGGGAGTCGGTATGGCTACACCTTC CASSPREPTGSRYGYTF
NA TRBJ1-4 TRBV5-1 NA TGCGCCAGCAGCCTTCTTGGCAGGACTAATGAAAAACTGTTTTTT CASSLLGRTNEKLFF
NA TRBJ2-7 TRBV28 TRBD1 TGTGCCAGCAGACCAGGGGACAGAAGCTCCTACGAGCAGTACTTC CASRPGDRSSYEQYF
NA TRBJ2-7 TRBV5-1 TRBD1 TGCGCCAGCAGCTCCGCGGGACAGGACACGGACCGTCTCTACGAGCAGTACTTC CASSSAGQDTDRLYEQYF
NA TRBJ1-1 TRBV28 NA TGTGCCAGCAGTTTGCAGACAGGTGAAGCTTTCTTT CASSLQTGEAFF
once TRBJ1-4 TRBV28 NA TGTGCCAGCAGTTTTTCCAACCCTACCAGTGAAAAACTGTTTTTT CASSFSNPTSEKLFF
NA TRBJ2-3 TRBV4-3 NA TGCGCCAGCAGCCAAGGGTGGACAGATACGCAGTATTTT CASSQGWTDTQYF
NA TRBJ2-2 TRBV19 TRBD2 TGTGCCAGTAGTATAGGCCCGGGACTAGCGGGAACCGGGGAGCTGTTTTTT CASSIGPGLAGTGELFF
once TRBJ1-2 TRBV6-5 NA TGTGCCAGCAGCTCCGGGACCCAATTCGGTGGCTACACCTTC CASSSGTQFGGYTF
NA TRBJ2-2 TRBV7-6 NA TGTGCCAGCAGCTTGATGGATAGGAGGGCCACCGGGGAGCTGTTTTTT CASSLMDRRATGELFF
NA TRBJ2-1 TRBV29-1 TRBD2 TGCAGCGTTGTGGGGACTACCGAGATGAATGAGCAGTTCTTC CSVVGTTEMNEQFF
NA TRBJ2-7 TRBV7-2 NA TGTGCCAGCAGCTTAAGACAGTTAGCCTACGAGCAGTACTTC CASSLRQLAYEQYF
NA TRBJ2-2 TRBV7-2 NA TGTGCCAGCAGCTTAAGACAGCTTGCCGGGGAGCTGTTTTTT CASSLRQLAGELFF
NA TRBJ1-3 TRBV7-2 NA TGTGCCAGCAGCTTAAGTAGGGCTCGAGACACCATATATTTT CASSLSRARDTIYF
NA TRBJ1-2 TRBV6-5 NA TGTGCCAGCAGTACAGCCCGACCGGATACCCATGGCTACACCTTC CASSTARPDTHGYTF
NA TRBJ2-1 TRBV5-1 TRBD2 TGCGCCAGCAGCCTACGACTAGCGGAGCAGGATGAGCAGTTCTTC CASSLRLAEQDEQFF
NA TRBJ2-3 TRBV6-5 TRBD2 TGTGCCAGCAGTTACGCGGGGACTAGCGTCACAGATACGCAGTATTTT CASSYAGTSVTDTQYF
once TRBJ1-1 TRBV6-5 NA TGTGCCAGCAGTTACTGGGCAGAGATGAACACTGAAGCTTTCTTT CASSYWAEMNTEAFF
NA TRBJ2-7 TRBV9 NA TGTGCCAGCAGCCCGGAGGGAATGTCAAACGAGCAGTACTTC CASSPEGMSNEQYF
NA TRBJ2-7 TRBV5-5 NA TGTGCCAGCAGCTTGGGGACTTACGAGCAGTACTTC CASSLGTYEQYF